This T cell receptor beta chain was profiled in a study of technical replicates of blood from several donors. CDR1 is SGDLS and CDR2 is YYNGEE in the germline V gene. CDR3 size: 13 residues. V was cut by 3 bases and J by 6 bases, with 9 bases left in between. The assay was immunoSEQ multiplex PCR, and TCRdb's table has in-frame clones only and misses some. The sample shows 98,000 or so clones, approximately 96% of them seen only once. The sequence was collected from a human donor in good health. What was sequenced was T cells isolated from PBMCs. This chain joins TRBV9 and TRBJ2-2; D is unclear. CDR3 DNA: TGTGCCAGCAGCGGAACAGACCCCGGGGAGCTGTTTTTT. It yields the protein CASSGTDPGELFF.